This TCR beta chain is from a study of blood T cell repertoires in COVID-19. Turning to the study itself: Samples of COVID-19 (acute and convalescent) were obtained from the United States, Italy and Spain.

Germline values: CDR1 MNHEY, CDR2 SVGAGI. There are 14 residues in the CDR3. The junction had 4 bases not matched to a gene; V was cut back by 8 bases and J by 0 bases. In the authors' methods: The assay estimated nucleated cells by amplifying reference gene primers. The method was immunoSEQ multiplex PCR; TCRdb's version includes in-frame clones alone and lacks a portion of them. Clonal size and the V and J genes are those of that table, whereas D and trimming came from the DNA. Among 100,000 to 150,000 clones listed, under 80% were seen once. The sample was peripheral blood. The sequence came from a man between 65 and 85 years old with acute or convalescent COVID-19. J is TRBJ2-1 and V is TRBV6-5; 7 bases match TRBD1. The CDR3 coding sequence is TGTGCCAGCCGGGACAGACCCTCCTACAATGAGCAGTTCTTC. Translation: CASRDRPSYNEQFF.